Below, 32 T cell receptor beta chains from the same sample are listed, as sequenced in a study of T cell responses to AZD1222 COVID-19 vaccine. Sequencing was performed with immunoSEQ multiplex PCR; in TCRdb, only in-frame clones are kept and a portion is missing. The profile shows over 65,000 clones, 89% of them singletons. Sequenced here: peripheral blood, sampled 28 days after the second AZD1222 dose. These receptors were taken from an adult who received the AZD1222 COVID-19 vaccine.

The rearrangement uses TRBV6-9 and TRBJ2-2; D is undetermined. Germline assignment: CDR1 MNHGY and CDR2 SVAAGI. Trimming stripped 9 bases from V and 0 bases from J, with 8 bases between. CDR3 size: 13 residues. The CDR3 spells CARSAPNTGELFF. As DNA, the CDR3 is TGTGCCAGATCGGCCCCGAACACCGGGGAGCTGTTTTTT.

This clone was seen more than once but under ten times. The gene calls are TRBV7-9 and TRBJ1-6, with D possibly being TRBD1 (6 bases). The CDR3 runs 14 residues. Per germline, CDR1 SEHNR and CDR2 FQNEAQ (reference sequence). V was pared by 5 bases and J by 5 bases, with 10 bases between. The CDR3 DNA reads TGTGCCAGCAGCCCTTGGACAGATAATTCACCCCTCCACTTT. Its translation: CASSPWTDNSPLHF.

The chain recombines TRBV7-9 with TRBJ1-6; D unclear. This CDR3 has 17 amino acids. The V gene lost 0 bases and the J gene lost 0 bases, with 9 bases spanning the gap. Germline-derived CDR1 and CDR2 are SEHNR and FQNEAQ (reference sequence). CDR3 loop: CASSLAKGSSYNSPLHF. CDR3 DNA sequence: TGTGCCAGCAGCTTAGCGAAGGGTAGCTCCTATAATTCACCCCTCCACTTT.

This clone was detected only a few times. The J gene is TRBJ1-1, the V gene TRBV25-1; D might be TRBD1 (6 bases). The CDR3 is made up of 14 amino acids. The germline V and J ends were trimmed by 5 bases and 0 bases, with 10 bases remaining between them. CDR1 is MGHDK and CDR2 is SYGVNS in the germline V gene. In DNA form, the CDR3 reads TGTGCCAGCAGTCACAGGGCCATGAACACTGAAGCTTTCTTT. Protein: CASSHRAMNTEAFF.

This clone was found once. The V and J genes are TRBV7-2 and TRBJ2-5; weak D call: TRBD1 (6 bases). Trimming shortened V by 5 bases and J by 3 bases, and 13 bases separated the two germline ends. Per the germline V gene, CDR1 is SGHTA and CDR2 is FQGNSA. The CDR3 runs to 14 residues. CDR3 in amino acids: CASSPTGTEETQYF. DNA of the CDR3: TGTGCCAGCAGCCCGACAGGTACGGAAGAGACCCAGTACTTC.

The gene calls are TRBV5-4 and TRBJ1-5, with 7 bases identical to TRBD1. CDR1 is SGHNT and CDR2 is YYREEE in the germline V gene (reference sequence). J was trimmed by 5 bases and V by 0 bases; bases with no gene match: 5. The CDR3 runs to 15 residues. The CDR3 loop reads CASSLGGTADQPQHF. DNA for the CDR3: TGTGCCAGCAGCTTGGGGGGGACAGCCGATCAGCCCCAGCATTTT.

The V call is TRBV5-4, the J call TRBJ2-2, with TRBD1 matching over 7 bases. CDR3 length equals 13 residues. V shed 2 bases and J 6 bases; nucleotides not matched to a gene: 1. CDR1 and CDR2 from the germline V gene are SGHNT and YYREEE (reference sequence). The CDR3 region is CASSLQGSGELFF. As DNA, the CDR3 is TGTGCCAGCAGCTTACAGGGGTCCGGGGAGCTGTTTTTT.

The chain joins TRBV7-9 to TRBJ1-4; the match to TRBD1 covers 8 bases. Germline V CDR1 and CDR2: SEHNR, FQNEAQ (reference sequence). J was trimmed by 8 bases and V by 2 bases; bases with no gene match: 13. The CDR3 runs 17 residues. CDR3 region: CASSLSQGGVLGEKLFF. The CDR3, as DNA: TGTGCCAGCAGCTTATCACAGGGGGGCGTGTTGGGAGAAAAACTGTTTTTT.

This chain uses TRBV7-9 with TRBJ2-1, with D possibly TRBD2 on 5 matching bases. The CDR3 spans 15 residues. CDR1 is SEHNR and CDR2 is FQNEAQ in the germline V gene (reference sequence). The ends were cut back, 4 bases at V and 7 bases at J, with 17 bases in the middle. This chain's CDR3 is CASSSTGPEDNEQFF. The CDR3 DNA reads as TGTGCCAGCAGCTCGACCGGGCCGGAGGATAATGAGCAGTTCTTC.

The chain is built from TRBV7-9 and TRBJ1-2, with 7 bases lining up with TRBD1. V was pared by 1 base and J by 2 bases, with 7 bases of the junction left unmatched. The CDR3 runs to 16 residues. Germline V gene sequence: CDR1 SEHNR, CDR2 FQNEAQ (reference sequence). The CDR3 reads CASSLVLGQPNYGYTF. DNA for the CDR3: TGTGCCAGCAGCTTAGTTTTGGGACAGCCCAACTATGGCTACACCTTC.

The rearrangement links TRBV5-4 to TRBJ2-1, with 11 bases matching TRBD1. Unmatched junction bases numbered 10, after V lost 5 bases and J lost 9 bases. The CDR3 contains 15 residues. In germline, CDR1 is SGHNT, CDR2 YYREEE (reference sequence). In DNA form, the CDR3 reads TGTGCCAGCAGTTATGGACAGGGGGCCAGGGGTGAGCAGTTCTTC. Translated: CASSYGQGARGEQFF.

The rearrangement joins TRBV9 to TRBJ1-5; no reliable D call. The length of the CDR3 is 14 residues. Trimming left V 0 bases short and J 3 bases short, with 7 bases between. Per the germline V gene, CDR1 is SGDLS and CDR2 is YYNGEE. The CDR3 DNA sequence: TGTGCCAGCAGCGTAGGTCAGGTCAATCAGCCCCAGCATTTT. Its protein product is CASSVGQVNQPQHF. Filled out from reference TRBV9 and TRBJ1-5, the complete variable domain reads DSGVTQTPKHLITATGQRVTLRCSPRSGDLSVYWYQQSLDQGLQFLIQYYNGEERAKGNILERFSAQQFPDLHSELNLSSLELGDSALYFCASSVGQVNQPQHFGDGTRLSIL.

The V and J genes are TRBV11-2 and TRBJ1-5; 7 nucleotides line up with TRBD1. This CDR3 has 15 residues. After removal of 5 bases from V and 1 base from J, the junction contained 5 bases not matched to a gene. Looked up from germline, CDR1 is SGHAT and CDR2 is FQNNGV. The CDR3 loop is CASSKGQSSNQPQHF. CDR3 nucleotides: TGTGCCAGCAGCAAGGGACAGAGCAGCAATCAGCCCCAGCATTTT.

The chain links TRBV7-2 to TRBJ2-7, with 9 bases fitting TRBD2. CDR3 length: 14 residues. Germline CDR1 SGHTA, CDR2 FQGNSA. Trimming cost V 2 bases and J 2 bases; bases outside gene matches: 1. The CDR3 DNA reads as TGTGCCAGCAGCTTACTAGCGGGGACCTACGAGCAGTACTTC. Translated: CASSLLAGTYEQYF.

V is TRBV7-3 and J is TRBJ2-6; D may be TRBD1 (6 bases). Between the trimmed V and J ends, which lost 0 bases and 1 base, there was a span of 16 bases. Germline values: CDR1 SGHTA, CDR2 FQGTGA. The CDR3 extends over 19 amino acids. CDR3 nucleotide sequence: TGTGCCAGCAGCTTAACAAGAGGGGGTGGGTTGTCTGGGGCCAACGTCCTGACTTTC. It encodes CASSLTRGGGLSGANVLTF.

This sequence joins TRBV6-2 or TRBV6-3 and TRBJ2-2; D remains unclear. Trimming shortened V by 1 base and J by 7 bases, and 19 bases separated the two germline ends. The CDR3 contains 17 residues. Germline CDR1 and CDR2: MNHEY and SVGEGT. CDR3 nucleotide sequence: TGTGCCAGCAGTTACTGGAAGGTCTCTGCCTTTGGCGGGGAGCTGTTTTTT. It is translated as CASSYWKVSAFGGELFF.

The chain recombines TRBV6-5 with TRBJ2-7, with D unresolved. The germline V and J ends were trimmed by 4 bases and 0 bases, with 7 bases remaining between them. Germline CDR1 and CDR2: MNHEY and SVGAGI. The CDR3 extends over 13 amino acids. CDR3 in amino acids: CASSSHSSYEQYV. The CDR3 DNA follows: TGTGCCAGCAGTTCCCACAGCTCCTACGAGCAGTACGTC.

This chain uses TRBV5-6 with TRBJ1-5; possible D gene TRBD1, 5 bases. This CDR3 region has 16 residues. The germline V gene has CDR1 SGHDT and CDR2 YYEEEE. Trimming pared 0 bases from V and 1 base from J, leaving 11 bases between. The CDR3 spells CASSLGAGWSNQPQHF. The CDR3 DNA reads TGTGCCAGCAGCTTGGGGGCAGGGTGGAGCAATCAGCCCCAGCATTTT.

This chain links TRBV4-2 with TRBJ1-4, with D perhaps TRBD1 (6 bases). This CDR3 has 18 amino acids. Germline assignment: CDR1 LGHNA and CDR2 YNFKEQ. The ends were cut back, 0 bases at V and 0 bases at J, with 14 bases in the middle. The CDR3 DNA follows: TGTGCCAGCAGCCAAGATCCACAGGGATCTACAACTAATGAAAAACTGTTTTTT. This translates into CASSQDPQGSTTNEKLFF.

This chain joins TRBV19 and TRBJ2-1; D possibly uses TRBD1 or TRBD2 (5 bases each). This CDR3 comprises 15 residues. V was shortened by 3 bases and J by 0 bases, with 9 bases between the two germline ends. Germline V gene data show CDR1 as LNHDA and CDR2 as SQIVND (reference sequence). The DNA for the CDR3 is TGTGCCAGTAGTATTCGGGGCGGCTCCTACAATGAGCAGTTCTTC. This codes for CASSIRGGSYNEQFF.

The V and J genes are TRBV27 and TRBJ2-7, with TRBD1 matching over 8 bases. This CDR3 has 13 residues. V was clipped by 6 bases and J by 9 bases; unmatched bases: 10. Germline CDR1 is MNHEY and CDR2 is SMNVEV (reference sequence). The CDR3 reads CASSGQGRVGQYF. The CDR3 DNA is TGTGCCAGCAGCGGACAGGGCCGAGTAGGGCAGTACTTC.

The J gene is TRBJ1-3, the V gene TRBV25-1; weak D call: TRBD1 (6 bases). CDR1 MGHDK and CDR2 SYGVNS come from the germline V gene. V lost 8 bases, J lost 0 bases, and 23 bases lay in between. The CDR3 extends over 18 amino acids. The CDR3 DNA follows: TGTGCCAGCGCGCCGGTCGACGGGACAAAAGACTCTGGAAACACCATATATTTT. Its translation is CASAPVDGTKDSGNTIYF. The complete variable domain, with remaining parts taken from reference TRBV25-1 and TRBJ1-3, reads EADIYQTPRYLVIGTGKKITLECSQTMGHDKMYWYQQDPGMELHLIHYSYGVNSTEKGDLSSESTVSRIRTEHFPLTLESARPSHTSQYLCASAPVDGTKDSGNTIYFGEGSWLTVV.

A word on this clone: A junction boundary mismatches the germline segment, possibly from a read error. Other nucleotide sequences from this sample produce the same CDR3. This chain connects TRBV5-1 to TRBJ2-2; TRBD1 agrees at 11 bases. Germline V gene sequence: CDR1 SGHRS, CDR2 YFSETQ. CDR3 length: 16 amino acids. CDR3 protein: CASSGGTGGSAGELFF. CDR3 in DNA: TGCGCTAGCAGCGGAGGGACAGGGGGTAGCGCCGGGGAGCTGTTTTTT.

J is TRBJ1-2 and V is TRBV19; D may be TRBD1 (6 bases). The V gene lost 0 bases and the J gene lost 0 bases, with 14 bases spanning the gap. The CDR3 extends over 17 amino acids. Looked up from germline, CDR1 is LNHDA and CDR2 is SQIVND (reference sequence). The CDR3 DNA reads as TGTGCCAGTAGTATAGATTCGGGGGCAGGATCTAACTATGGCTACACCTTC. Residues: CASSIDSGAGSNYGYTF.

The CDR3 DNA is TGTGCCAGTAGTATTCGGGACTTGGGTCAGCCCCAGCATTTT. Amino acids: CASSIRDLGQPQHF. The rearrangement joins TRBV19 to TRBJ1-5; D perhaps matches TRBD1 (5 bases). Germline values: CDR1 LNHDA, CDR2 SQIVND (reference sequence). The CDR3 extends over 14 amino acids. V lost 3 bases, J lost 6 bases, and 12 bases lay in between.

V usage is TRBV30 and J usage is TRBJ1-1; 11 bases agree with TRBD1. V lost 2 bases to trimming and J lost 11 bases; unmatched junction nucleotides: 10. From germline, CDR1 is GTSNPN and CDR2 SVGIG (reference sequence). The CDR3 consists of 14 residues. The CDR3 DNA reads TGTGCCTGGAGTAATACCGGGACAGGGGGTATTGCTTTCTTT. Translated: CAWSNTGTGGIAFF.

V and J are TRBV6-5 and TRBJ2-1; D remains unclear. Germline CDR1 MNHEY, CDR2 SVGAGI. The V end was cut by 0 bases, the J end by 0 bases, with 6 bases between. CDR3 length: 15 amino acids. The CDR3 nucleotides are TGTGCCAGCAGTTACTCCGATGGCTCCTACAATGAGCAGTTCTTC. This encodes CASSYSDGSYNEQFF.

The chain couples TRBV5-5 to TRBJ2-1, with TRBD1 matching 7 bases. The CDR3 runs 15 residues. Germline V gene data show CDR1 as SGHKS and CDR2 as YYEKEE (reference sequence). V dropped 4 bases and J dropped 1; count of bases not matched to a gene: 5. For the CDR3, the DNA is TGTGCCAGCAGCGCTGCAGGGGGTTCCTACAATGAGCAGTTCTTC. Translation: CASSAAGGSYNEQFF.

This chain links TRBV10-3 with TRBJ1-1, with TRBD1 as a possible D gene (5 bases). Trimming removed 5 bases at V and 1 base at J, with 11 bases between. Germline lookup yields CDR1 ENHRY and CDR2 SYGVKD. CDR3 size: 14 residues. The CDR3 DNA sequence: TGTGCCATCAGTCTCGGACAAACGAACACTGAAGCTTTCTTT. Translating it yields CAISLGQTNTEAFF.

This chain connects TRBV7-2 to TRBJ1-4, with no clear D. This CDR3 region has 13 residues. V shed 0 bases and J shed 6 bases, with 5 bases lying between them. Germline V lookup: CDR1 SGHTA, CDR2 FQGNSA. CDR3 protein: CASSLARYEKLFF. Written as DNA, the CDR3 is TGTGCCAGCAGCTTAGCCCGCTATGAAAAACTGTTTTTT.

V gene TRBV5-1 combines with J gene TRBJ2-2, with D maybe TRBD2 (5 bases). Trimming removed 0 bases at V and 0 bases at J, with 6 bases between. The germline CDR1 and CDR2 sequences are SGHRS and YFSETQ. The length of the CDR3 is 15 residues. CDR3 in amino acids: CASSLAGSNTGELFF. CDR3 nucleotide sequence: TGCGCCAGCAGCTTGGCGGGGTCGAACACCGGGGAGCTGTTTTTT.

This chain connects TRBV6-6 to TRBJ2-3; the D call may be TRBD1 or TRBD2 (6 bases each). The CDR3 length is 14 residues. The germline V gene has CDR1 MNHNY and CDR2 SVGAGI (reference sequence). V gave up 7 bases and J gave up 3 bases, with 14 bases separating them. The CDR3: CASTRGAATDTQYF. CDR3 DNA: TGTGCCAGCACAAGGGGGGCGGCAACAGATACGCAGTATTTT.